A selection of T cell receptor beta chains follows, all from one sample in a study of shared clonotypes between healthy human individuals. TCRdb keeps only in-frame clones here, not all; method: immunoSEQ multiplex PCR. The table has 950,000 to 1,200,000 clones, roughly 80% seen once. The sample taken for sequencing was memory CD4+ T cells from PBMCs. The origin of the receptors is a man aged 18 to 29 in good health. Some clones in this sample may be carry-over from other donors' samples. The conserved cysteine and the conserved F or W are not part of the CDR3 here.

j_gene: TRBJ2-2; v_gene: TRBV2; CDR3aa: ASSGDRGPGGELF
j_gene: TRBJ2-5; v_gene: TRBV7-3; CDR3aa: ASSRGVGETQY
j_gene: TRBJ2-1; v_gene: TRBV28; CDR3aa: ASSLGYNEQF
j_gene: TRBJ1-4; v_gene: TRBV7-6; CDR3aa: ASSLTPPSVDEKLF
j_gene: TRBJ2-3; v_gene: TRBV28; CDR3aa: ASSPWTSGNLDTQY
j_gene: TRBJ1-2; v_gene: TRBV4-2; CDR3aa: ASSQGAGQGGYGYT
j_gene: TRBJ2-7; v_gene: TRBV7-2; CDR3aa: ASSPTGTAYEQY
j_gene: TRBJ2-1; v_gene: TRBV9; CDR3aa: ASSQGWGGFLNEQF
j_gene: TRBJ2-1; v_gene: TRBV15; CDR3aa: ATGTGGYNEQF
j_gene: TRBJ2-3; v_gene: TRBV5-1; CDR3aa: ASSLVAGGGTDTQY
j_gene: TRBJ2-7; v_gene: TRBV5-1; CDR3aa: ASSLAEGPSYEQY
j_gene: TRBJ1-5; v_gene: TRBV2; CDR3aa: ASRDSRNQPQH
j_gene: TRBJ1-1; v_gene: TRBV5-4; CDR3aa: ASSFVNTEAF
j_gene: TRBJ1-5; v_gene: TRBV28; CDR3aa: ASSLTGVGQPQH
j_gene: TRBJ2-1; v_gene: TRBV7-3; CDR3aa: ASSLTGTRGYNEQF
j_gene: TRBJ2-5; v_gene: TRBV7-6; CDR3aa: ASSRGAGAEETQY
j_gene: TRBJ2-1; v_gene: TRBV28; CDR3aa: ASSLGTLEPEQF
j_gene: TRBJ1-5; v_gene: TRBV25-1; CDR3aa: ASTPSWAGRNQPQH
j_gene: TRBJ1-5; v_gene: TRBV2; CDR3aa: ASRGGYSNQPQH
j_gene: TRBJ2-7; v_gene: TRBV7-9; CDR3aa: ASSEGTAYEQY
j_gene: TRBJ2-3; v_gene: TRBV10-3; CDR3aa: AISEGNTDTQY
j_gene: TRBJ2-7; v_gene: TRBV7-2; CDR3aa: ASSLAQGKQY
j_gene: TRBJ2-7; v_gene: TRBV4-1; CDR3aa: ASSVEGVRGYEQY
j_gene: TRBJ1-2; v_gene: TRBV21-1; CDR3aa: ASSKGNQDMGRGSRGYT
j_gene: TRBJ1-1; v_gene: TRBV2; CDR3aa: ASSGTVIEAF
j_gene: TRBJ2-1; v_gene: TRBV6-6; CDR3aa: ASAAGGMIEQF
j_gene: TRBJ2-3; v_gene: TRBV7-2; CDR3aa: ASSFRPTGSTDTQY
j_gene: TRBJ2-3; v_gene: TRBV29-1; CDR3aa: SVESDIRTDTQY
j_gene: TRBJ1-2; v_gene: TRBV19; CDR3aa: ASSVTLGLGYT
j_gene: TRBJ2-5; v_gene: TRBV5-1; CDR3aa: ASSRRAGEETQY
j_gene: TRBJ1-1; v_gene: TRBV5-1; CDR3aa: ASSSQPNTENTEAF
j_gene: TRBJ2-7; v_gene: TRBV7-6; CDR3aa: ASSIDRGWYEQY
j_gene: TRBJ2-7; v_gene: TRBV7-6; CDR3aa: ASSSPGGLPYEQY
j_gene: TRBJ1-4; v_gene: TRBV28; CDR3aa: ASGINREKLF
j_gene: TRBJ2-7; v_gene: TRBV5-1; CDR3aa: ASSPVAVPRDEQY
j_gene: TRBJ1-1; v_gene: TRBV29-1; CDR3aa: SVRRDTEAF
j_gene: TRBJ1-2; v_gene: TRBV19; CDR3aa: ASSNPPGGIDGYT